Below, one T cell receptor beta chain is given with its context. Germline lookup yields CDR1 MNHNS and CDR2 SASEGT. This CDR3 is 17 amino acids long. Trimming cost V 2 bases and J 6 bases; bases outside gene matches: 11. Through a sample-barcoded 5' primer and a J-beta primer mix, a second PCR was run for roughly 7 to 12 cycles. TCRdb passed the 5' RACE reads through MiXCR, listing each CDR3 protein once. The data hold fewer than 650,000 distinct CDR3 sequences, with about 25% observed a single time. The entry originates in a study of blood T cells in healthy people across ages. Separately, the same data were catalogued under a study of T cells of mothers and their children. Per that study: The cDNA synthesis received all extracted RNA, at about 1.6 ug per 15 ul. Random nucleotides (2-4) and sample barcodes were added by the M1S primer used in the second PCR.

The TCR was taken from a boy between 2 and 10 years old in good health. Sequencing was done on a sample of blood. The V gene is TRBV6-1, the J gene TRBJ1-4, with 8 positions matching TRBD1. The chain's CDR3 is CASSERGYAGGDEKLFF. CDR3 coding DNA: TGTGCCAGCAGTGAAAGGGGGTACGCAGGGGGCGATGAAAAACTGTTTTTT.